Listed below are T cell receptor beta chains from one sample, sequenced in a study of cytomegalovirus exposure and HLA in healthy donors. TCRdb's table, derived via immunoSEQ multiplex PCR, lists solely in-frame clones and lacks some. Among about 160,000 clones, around 80% were seen once, and the ten largest hold 2.1%. The sequenced sample consisted of PBMCs. All receptors derive from a man aged 40-55 years in good health and CMV-seronegative. Each CDR3 is given with its conserved first and last residue. Each record gives: D gene, J gene, clone size, V gene, CDR3 protein, CDR3 DNA. A D gene is named only where the DNA matches it firmly. For some rows the clone size is stated as once, few or many, or as a class when expanded; others skip it.

D: .
J: TRBJ2-4
size: once
V: TRBV7-9
CDR3: CASSPRTSPRNIQYF
DNA: TGTGCCAGCAGCCCCCGGACTTCACCAAGAAACATTCAGTACTTC

D: TRBD2
J: TRBJ2-1
size: .
V: TRBV5-4
CDR3: CASSLGGSGTQYNEQFF
DNA: TGTGCCAGCAGCTTGGGCGGTAGCGGGACACAATACAATGAGCAGTTCTTC

D: TRBD2
J: TRBJ2-7
size: .
V: TRBV29-1
CDR3: CSVTTTSGRAIYEQYF
DNA: TGCAGCGTTACCACGACTAGCGGGAGGGCCATCTACGAGCAGTACTTC

D: TRBD1
J: TRBJ2-1
size: .
V: TRBV2
CDR3: CASSDWTGAHEQFF
DNA: TGTGCCAGCAGTGATTGGACAGGGGCCCATGAGCAGTTCTTC

D: TRBD1
J: TRBJ1-3
size: .
V: TRBV7-9
CDR3: CASSFPGGSLSGNTIYF
DNA: TGTGCCAGCAGCTTCCCAGGGGGATCCCTCTCTGGAAACACCATATATTTT

D: .
J: TRBJ1-5
size: .
V: TRBV28
CDR3: CASSSRRVVYNQPQHF
DNA: TGTGCCAGCAGTTCTCGCCGGGTGGTTTACAATCAGCCCCAGCATTTT

D: .
J: TRBJ1-5
size: .
V: TRBV2
CDR3: CASSEISADQPQHF
DNA: TGTGCCAGCAGTGAAATCTCCGCAGATCAGCCCCAGCATTTT

D: TRBD2
J: TRBJ2-3
size: .
V: TRBV4-3
CDR3: CASSQDRREPTDTQYF
DNA: TGCGCCAGCAGCCAAGATCGGCGGGAGCCCACAGATACGCAGTATTTT

D: .
J: TRBJ2-3
size: .
V: TRBV5-1
CDR3: CASSLNLGPRVDTQYF
DNA: TGCGCCAGCAGCTTAAACCTGGGTCCCAGGGTGGATACGCAGTATTTT

D: TRBD1
J: TRBJ2-7
size: .
V: TRBV28
CDR3: CASSLFRTGGAEQYF
DNA: TGTGCCAGCAGTTTATTCAGAACAGGGGGCGCCGAGCAGTACTTC

D: .
J: TRBJ2-7
size: .
V: TRBV6-5
CDR3: CASSSEPRGYEQYF
DNA: TGTGCCAGTTCGTCTGAACCCCGAGGCTACGAGCAGTACTTC

D: .
J: TRBJ2-1
size: .
V: TRBV18
CDR3: CASSPGVEEGFF
DNA: TGTGCCAGCTCACCAGGAGTTGAGGAGGGGTTCTTC

D: TRBD2
J: TRBJ2-7
size: .
V: TRBV5-1
CDR3: CASSQREFYEQYF
DNA: TGCGCCAGCAGTCAGCGGGAGTTCTACGAGCAGTACTTC

D: TRBD2
J: TRBJ2-3
size: .
V: TRBV11-1
CDR3: CASSLEPPTSGGTDTQYF
DNA: TGTGCCAGCAGCTTAGAACCCCCCACTAGCGGAGGCACAGATACGCAGTATTTT

D: .
J: TRBJ2-5
size: .
V: TRBV19
CDR3: CASSIGGRGETQYF
DNA: TGTGCCAGTAGTATTGGTGGGAGGGGGGAGACCCAGTACTTC

D: TRBD1
J: TRBJ1-2
size: .
V: TRBV7-2
CDR3: CASSLGQGKGGYTF
DNA: TGTGCCAGCAGCCTCGGACAGGGGAAGGGTGGCTACACCTTC

D: .
J: TRBJ2-3
size: .
V: TRBV12-2
CDR3: CASRLSKGLARDTQYF
DNA: TGTGCAAGTCGCTTATCGAAGGGACTAGCGAGAGATACGCAGTATTTT

D: .
J: TRBJ2-7
size: .
V: TRBV11-2
CDR3: CASSLVWRGHEQYF
DNA: TGTGCCAGCAGCTTAGTATGGAGGGGGCACGAGCAGTACTTC

D: .
J: TRBJ1-1
size: .
V: TRBV30
CDR3: CAWSVLREAFF
DNA: TGTGCCTGGAGTGTACTTCGAGAAGCTTTCTTT

D: .
J: TRBJ1-2
size: .
V: TRBV6-5
CDR3: CASSYKGGSYGYTF
DNA: TGTGCCAGCAGTTACAAGGGAGGAAGCTATGGCTACACCTTC

D: .
J: TRBJ1-6
size: .
V: TRBV6-1
CDR3: CASSSLHF
DNA: TGTGCCAGCTCCTCCCTCCACTTT

D: .
J: TRBJ2-3
size: .
V: TRBV7-2
CDR3: CASSGPTSGDTQYF
DNA: TGTGCCAGCAGTGGACCAACAAGCGGGGATACGCAGTATTTT

D: TRBD2
J: TRBJ2-3
size: .
V: TRBV6-4
CDR3: CASSDDGTSGTDTQYF
DNA: TGTGCCAGCAGTGACGATGGGACTAGCGGCACAGATACGCAGTATTTT

D: .
J: TRBJ1-5
size: .
V: TRBV28
CDR3: CASRGGLSSNQPQHF
DNA: TGTGCCAGCAGGGGGGGACTATCGAGCAATCAGCCCCAGCATTTT

D: .
J: TRBJ2-3
size: .
V: TRBV5-6
CDR3: CASRKLARDTDTQYF
DNA: TGTGCCAGCAGGAAACTAGCTAGGGATACAGATACGCAGTATTTT

D: .
J: TRBJ2-7
size: .
V: TRBV7-2
CDR3: CASSVRGPGYEQYF
DNA: TGTGCCAGCAGCGTCCGTGGGCCTGGTTACGAGCAGTACTTC

D: .
J: TRBJ2-7
size: .
V: TRBV30
CDR3: CACLAGRVEQYF
DNA: TGTGCCTGCCTCGCCGGTCGTGTCGAGCAGTACTTC

D: .
J: TRBJ1-5
size: .
V: TRBV19
CDR3: CASNSRGQPQHF
DNA: TGTGCCAGTAACTCCCGGGGTCAGCCCCAGCATTTT

D: TRBD1
J: TRBJ1-1
size: .
V: TRBV7-9
CDR3: CASSLGQGANTEAFF
DNA: TGTGCCAGCAGCCTAGGGCAGGGGGCGAACACTGAAGCTTTCTTT